This T cell receptor (beta chain) was observed in a study of tumor-infiltrating lymphocytes in oesophageal squamous cell carcinoma. The CDR3 is made up of 15 amino acids. Germline trimming cut 1 base from V and 3 bases from J; bases unmatched to any gene: 5. CDR1 and CDR2 from the germline V gene are SGHTA and FQGNSA. TCRdb reprocessed the PCR reads with MiXCR, giving one entry per CDR3 protein. The sample holds roughly 9,000 distinct CDR3 sequences; around three fifths are singletons and the top ten take just over 35%. The rearrangement links TRBV7-2 to TRBJ2-7, with 8 nucleotides matching TRBD2. This receptor was identified in a female donor with esophageal squamous cell carcinoma. The specimen sequenced was esophageal tumor tissue. The CDR3 bases are TGTGCCAGCAGCTTAGGTAGCGGGGCCTACTACGAGCAGTACTTC. Protein sequence: CASSLGSGAYYEQYF.